Listed below are T cell receptor beta chains from one sample, sequenced in a study of cytomegalovirus exposure and HLA in healthy donors. The repertoire was sequenced with immunoSEQ multiplex PCR; TCRdb's copy has only in-frame clones and lacks some. The sample holds 59,000 or so clones, roughly 87% seen once. The sequencing sample was made of PBMCs. Receptor source: a female donor in good health and CMV-seronegative. CDR3s include the opening cysteine and the closing phenylalanine or tryptophan. Each record gives: CDR3 DNA, CDR3 protein, clone size, D gene, V gene, J gene. The D gene is left open where the match is weak. Expanded clones are given a class, and other clones once, few, many or no size at all.

CDR3 DNA: TGTGCCAGCAGCTCTGTGACAGTTAACTATGGCTACACCTTC
CDR3 protein: CASSSVTVNYGYTF
clone size: .
D gene: .
V gene: TRBV5-6
J gene: TRBJ1-2

CDR3 DNA: TGTGCCAGCAGCGGTAGACAGGCTGGCACTGAAGCTTTCTTT
CDR3 protein: CASSGRQAGTEAFF
clone size: .
D gene: .
V gene: TRBV11-1
J gene: TRBJ1-1

CDR3 DNA: TGTGCCAGCAGCCAACAGGGACAGATGAACACTGAAGCTTTCTTT
CDR3 protein: CASSQQGQMNTEAFF
clone size: .
D gene: TRBD1
V gene: TRBV4-2
J gene: TRBJ1-1

CDR3 DNA: TGTGCCAGCAGCTTGGAGACAGATACGCAGTATTTT
CDR3 protein: CASSLETDTQYF
clone size: .
D gene: .
V gene: TRBV13
J gene: TRBJ2-3

CDR3 DNA: TGTGCCAGCAGCTTGGGACAGGGCAATGAGCAGTTCTTC
CDR3 protein: CASSLGQGNEQFF
clone size: .
D gene: TRBD1
V gene: TRBV7-2
J gene: TRBJ2-1

CDR3 DNA: TGCGCCAGCAGCTTGACCGAAAGACCGGGCTACGAGCAGTACTTC
CDR3 protein: CASSLTERPGYEQYF
clone size: .
D gene: .
V gene: TRBV5-1
J gene: TRBJ2-7

CDR3 DNA: TGTGCCAGCAGCTTAGGGGCGGGAGCCCCCGAGCAGTACTTC
CDR3 protein: CASSLGAGAPEQYF
clone size: .
D gene: TRBD2
V gene: TRBV7-2
J gene: TRBJ2-7

CDR3 DNA: TGTGCCACCAGCAGAGGGCTAGCGGGAGGCAATGAGCAGTTCTTC
CDR3 protein: CATSRGLAGGNEQFF
clone size: .
D gene: TRBD2
V gene: TRBV15
J gene: TRBJ2-1

CDR3 DNA: TGTGCCAGCAGTGAATACCAGGGTGCGGGGGGCCTTGGAAAGACCCAGTACTTC
CDR3 protein: CASSEYQGAGGLGKTQYF
clone size: .
D gene: TRBD2
V gene: TRBV25-1
J gene: TRBJ2-5

CDR3 DNA: TGTGCCAGTTCAGGGGAAAAACTGTTTTTT
CDR3 protein: CASSGEKLFF
clone size: few
D gene: .
V gene: TRBV7-9
J gene: TRBJ1-4

CDR3 DNA: TGTGCCAGCCGGGACAGCTTCAATCAGCCCCAGCATTTT
CDR3 protein: CASRDSFNQPQHF
clone size: .
D gene: TRBD1
V gene: TRBV2
J gene: TRBJ1-5

CDR3 DNA: TGTTCCAGCAGCTTATTGATCGGGGGGTCCGGAAACACCATATATTTT
CDR3 protein: CSSSLLIGGSGNTIYF
clone size: .
D gene: .
V gene: TRBV7-9
J gene: TRBJ1-3

CDR3 DNA: TGTGCCAGCAGTGAACCAGGGTCTTACACAGATACGCAGTATTTT
CDR3 protein: CASSEPGSYTDTQYF
clone size: .
D gene: .
V gene: TRBV6-1
J gene: TRBJ2-3

CDR3 DNA: TGTGCCAGCAGATACTCCGACAGTTACAATGAGCAGTTCTTC
CDR3 protein: CASRYSDSYNEQFF
clone size: .
D gene: .
V gene: TRBV11-3
J gene: TRBJ2-1

CDR3 DNA: TGCAGTGCTAGCTATAATCAGCCCCAGCATTTT
CDR3 protein: CSASYNQPQHF
clone size: .
D gene: .
V gene: TRBV20-1
J gene: TRBJ1-5

CDR3 DNA: TGTGCCAGCAGCACCCCCGGAGGCTCCCACAATGAGCAGTTCTTC
CDR3 protein: CASSTPGGSHNEQFF
clone size: .
D gene: .
V gene: TRBV5-4
J gene: TRBJ2-1

CDR3 DNA: TGCGCCAGCAGCTTGGGCGGCGGGTGGCTAGCTTACGAGCAGTACTTC
CDR3 protein: CASSLGGGWLAYEQYF
clone size: .
D gene: .
V gene: TRBV5-1
J gene: TRBJ2-7

CDR3 DNA: TGTGCCAGCAGCTCAAATAGGGGGCCTAGGGATTCACCCCTCCACTTT
CDR3 protein: CASSSNRGPRDSPLHF
clone size: once
D gene: TRBD1
V gene: TRBV7-9
J gene: TRBJ1-6

CDR3 DNA: TGTGCCAGCTCACCGAGACAGGGGCTTGATGAGCCCCAGCATTTT
CDR3 protein: CASSPRQGLDEPQHF
clone size: .
D gene: TRBD1
V gene: TRBV18
J gene: TRBJ1-5

CDR3 DNA: TGCGCCAGCAGCCAGGACGGGGTTGGAAACACCATATATTTT
CDR3 protein: CASSQDGVGNTIYF
clone size: .
D gene: .
V gene: TRBV4-3
J gene: TRBJ1-3

CDR3 DNA: TGTGCCAGCGGACAGGCAGCTTTCTTT
CDR3 protein: CASGQAAFF
clone size: .
D gene: TRBD1
V gene: TRBV2
J gene: TRBJ1-1

CDR3 DNA: TGTGCCAGCAGCCTACCGGGAGCCCAAGAGACCCAGTACTTC
CDR3 protein: CASSLPGAQETQYF
clone size: .
D gene: .
V gene: TRBV5-4
J gene: TRBJ2-5

CDR3 DNA: TGTGCCTGGAGTGGGTTCCTGGGCAGTTCACCCCTCCACTTT
CDR3 protein: CAWSGFLGSSPLHF
clone size: few
D gene: .
V gene: TRBV30
J gene: TRBJ1-6

CDR3 DNA: TGTGCCAGCAGCTCGGGACAGCTTAATGAAAAACTGTTTTTT
CDR3 protein: CASSSGQLNEKLFF
clone size: .
D gene: TRBD1
V gene: TRBV5-5
J gene: TRBJ1-4

CDR3 DNA: TGTGCCAGCATGGGTTATCCCACCTTCAGGCAGCCCCAGCATTTT
CDR3 protein: CASMGYPTFRQPQHF
clone size: .
D gene: .
V gene: TRBV28
J gene: TRBJ1-5

CDR3 DNA: TGTGCCAGCAGCGTAACAGGGATGAACACTGAAGCTTTCTTT
CDR3 protein: CASSVTGMNTEAFF
clone size: .
D gene: .
V gene: TRBV9
J gene: TRBJ1-1

CDR3 DNA: TGTGCCAGTAGTATGGGGGCCCTGAACACTGAAGCTTTCTTT
CDR3 protein: CASSMGALNTEAFF
clone size: .
D gene: .
V gene: TRBV19
J gene: TRBJ1-1

CDR3 DNA: TGCGCCAGCAGCCCAGGAGGGGGGGACTACGAGCAGTACTTC
CDR3 protein: CASSPGGGDYEQYF
clone size: .
D gene: .
V gene: TRBV5-1
J gene: TRBJ2-7

CDR3 DNA: TGCGCCAGCAGCCAAGTAGTTAAAGGTGGCGGTGAGCAGTTCTTC
CDR3 protein: CASSQVVKGGGEQFF
clone size: .
D gene: .
V gene: TRBV4-1
J gene: TRBJ2-1

CDR3 DNA: TGTGCCAGCAGCCAAAGCAGGGCCTATGGCTACACCTTC
CDR3 protein: CASSQSRAYGYTF
clone size: .
D gene: .
V gene: TRBV14
J gene: TRBJ1-2

CDR3 DNA: TGTGCCAGCAGCCACAGGGATTTGAACACTGAAGCTTTCTTT
CDR3 protein: CASSHRDLNTEAFF
clone size: few
D gene: .
V gene: TRBV4-2
J gene: TRBJ1-1

CDR3 DNA: TGCGCCAGCATGCTCAGACAGGGCGCTCGCTACGAGCAGTACTTC
CDR3 protein: CASMLRQGARYEQYF
clone size: .
D gene: TRBD1
V gene: TRBV10-2
J gene: TRBJ2-7

CDR3 DNA: TGTGCCAGCAGCTATACAGGGAACACTGAAGCTTTCTTT
CDR3 protein: CASSYTGNTEAFF
clone size: .
D gene: .
V gene: TRBV7-2
J gene: TRBJ1-1

CDR3 DNA: TGTGCCAGCAGCATCGGACAGGGAATCATGAATTCACCCCTCCACTTT
CDR3 protein: CASSIGQGIMNSPLHF
clone size: few
D gene: TRBD1
V gene: TRBV14
J gene: TRBJ1-6

CDR3 DNA: TGTGCCAGCAGCTTAGGTAGTCTCAATGAGCAGTTCTTC
CDR3 protein: CASSLGSLNEQFF
clone size: few
D gene: .
V gene: TRBV7-6
J gene: TRBJ2-1

CDR3 DNA: TGTGCCAGCAGCCCGCAAGAGGCCCAGTACTTC
CDR3 protein: CASSPQEAQYF
clone size: .
D gene: .
V gene: TRBV7-9
J gene: TRBJ2-5

CDR3 DNA: TGTGCCAGCAGTCGAACCCGGGCGGGTAATCAGCCCCAGCATTTT
CDR3 protein: CASSRTRAGNQPQHF
clone size: .
D gene: .
V gene: TRBV28
J gene: TRBJ1-5

CDR3 DNA: TGTGCCAGCAGTAACCCCCTAGCGGGAGTTGCTGAGACCCAGTACTTC
CDR3 protein: CASSNPLAGVAETQYF
clone size: .
D gene: TRBD2
V gene: TRBV6-6
J gene: TRBJ2-5

CDR3 DNA: TGTGCCAGCAGTGGGTCAGTGGAGAGAAACACCATATATTTT
CDR3 protein: CASSGSVERNTIYF
clone size: .
D gene: .
V gene: TRBV6-5
J gene: TRBJ1-3

CDR3 DNA: TGTGCCAGCAGTGGACAGGGCCGTACAGCGACCCAGTACTTC
CDR3 protein: CASSGQGRTATQYF
clone size: .
D gene: TRBD1
V gene: TRBV2
J gene: TRBJ2-5

CDR3 DNA: TGTGCCAGCAGCTTAGTTTCGGCAGGGAGGATCAATGAGCAGTTCTTC
CDR3 protein: CASSLVSAGRINEQFF
clone size: .
D gene: .
V gene: TRBV7-9
J gene: TRBJ2-1

CDR3 DNA: TGTGCCAGCAGCGTCGGACAGGGGGCTCTCGGCTATGGCTACACCTTC
CDR3 protein: CASSVGQGALGYGYTF
clone size: .
D gene: TRBD1
V gene: TRBV5-6
J gene: TRBJ1-2

CDR3 DNA: TGTGCCAGCAGCTTTACGACAGGGGCCGGAAACACCATATATTTT
CDR3 protein: CASSFTTGAGNTIYF
clone size: .
D gene: TRBD1
V gene: TRBV9
J gene: TRBJ1-3

CDR3 DNA: TGTGCCAGCAGTTATGACAGGAAGACGCTGTCACCCCTCCACTTT
CDR3 protein: CASSYDRKTLSPLHF
clone size: .
D gene: .
V gene: TRBV6-5
J gene: TRBJ1-6

CDR3 DNA: TGTGCCAGCCAGCCGGACAGGTCGAACTACGAGCAGTACTTC
CDR3 protein: CASQPDRSNYEQYF
clone size: .
D gene: TRBD1
V gene: TRBV11-2
J gene: TRBJ2-7

CDR3 DNA: TGTGCCAGTAGCTTCGCCCGGGACAGCTCGGGTTGCACCTTC
CDR3 protein: CASSFARDSSGCTF
clone size: .
D gene: TRBD1
V gene: TRBV19
J gene: TRBJ1-2

CDR3 DNA: TGTGCCAGCAGTTACATTGGGGAGCTGTTTTTT
CDR3 protein: CASSYIGELFF
clone size: .
D gene: .
V gene: TRBV6-1
J gene: TRBJ2-2

CDR3 DNA: TGTGCCAGCAGTGCAGGGGGCAAGAAGACCCAGTACTTC
CDR3 protein: CASSAGGKKTQYF
clone size: .
D gene: TRBD1
V gene: TRBV6-1
J gene: TRBJ2-5

CDR3 DNA: TGTGCCAGCAGCGTAGAGGAAGGTTGGGGACAATCCGAAAAACTGTTTTTT
CDR3 protein: CASSVEEGWGQSEKLFF
clone size: once
D gene: .
V gene: TRBV9
J gene: TRBJ1-4

CDR3 DNA: TGTGCCAGCAGCTTCCCGGGACAGGGGATGGGAGCCAAAAACATTCAGTACTTC
CDR3 protein: CASSFPGQGMGAKNIQYF
clone size: .
D gene: TRBD1
V gene: TRBV7-9
J gene: TRBJ2-4

CDR3 DNA: TGTGCCACCCACAAGGGGCCCATTGCTAGCACAGATACGCAGTATTTT
CDR3 protein: CATHKGPIASTDTQYF
clone size: .
D gene: .
V gene: TRBV15
J gene: TRBJ2-3

CDR3 DNA: TGTGCCAGCGGCAACAGGGGGGTTGGATCACCCCTCCACTTT
CDR3 protein: CASGNRGVGSPLHF
clone size: .
D gene: TRBD1
V gene: TRBV27
J gene: TRBJ1-6

CDR3 DNA: TGTGCCAGCGCCCCCGGACACGCTAGACGCCATGAGCAGTTCTTC
CDR3 protein: CASAPGHARRHEQFF
clone size: .
D gene: .
V gene: TRBV6-1
J gene: TRBJ2-1

CDR3 DNA: TGTGCCAGCAGCGTATACGGGAGCAACACCGGGGAGCTGTTTTTT
CDR3 protein: CASSVYGSNTGELFF
clone size: .
D gene: .
V gene: TRBV9
J gene: TRBJ2-2

CDR3 DNA: TGTGCCAGCAGGGACAGGGGGAAAAAATCTGAAGCTTTCTTT
CDR3 protein: CASRDRGKKSEAFF
clone size: .
D gene: TRBD1
V gene: TRBV6-5
J gene: TRBJ1-1

CDR3 DNA: TGTGCCTGGAGTGTAACACATAACACTGAAGCTTTCTTT
CDR3 protein: CAWSVTHNTEAFF
clone size: .
D gene: .
V gene: TRBV30
J gene: TRBJ1-1

CDR3 DNA: TGTGCCAGTAGTATTTCAGAATTTGGCTACACCTTC
CDR3 protein: CASSISEFGYTF
clone size: few
D gene: .
V gene: TRBV19
J gene: TRBJ1-2